The T cell receptor beta chain under discussion was sequenced for a study of T cell clonality in common variable immunodeficiency. Study results and caveats: Compared with healthy controls, CVID subjects showed increased TCRbeta clonality, mostly in about a third. Links between repertoire features and CVID complications were heterogeneity-limited.

Caucasian heritage predominated among both patients and controls. This clone has ten or more counts. Its antigen remains unidentified. The read comes to an end 3 residues before the CDR3 does, leaving the germline J gene to fill in the end. Trimming pared 3 bases from V and 3 bases from J, leaving 14 bases between. Germline lookup yields CDR1 LGHNA and CDR2 YNFKEQ. This CDR3 is 16 amino acids long. The method was immunoSEQ multiplex PCR; TCRdb's version includes in-frame clones alone and lacks a portion of them. The sample is made up of 39,000 or so clones, none counted only once. The source material was peripheral blood mononuclear cells. This receptor was obtained from a person aged 18 to 75 in good health. This chain joins TRBV4-2 and TRBJ2-2, with D possibly being TRBD1 (5 bases). CDR3 amino acids: CASSHRTQGDTGELFF. The sequenced part of the CDR3 DNA is TGTGCCAGCAGCCATCGCACTCAAGGGGACACCGGGGAG.